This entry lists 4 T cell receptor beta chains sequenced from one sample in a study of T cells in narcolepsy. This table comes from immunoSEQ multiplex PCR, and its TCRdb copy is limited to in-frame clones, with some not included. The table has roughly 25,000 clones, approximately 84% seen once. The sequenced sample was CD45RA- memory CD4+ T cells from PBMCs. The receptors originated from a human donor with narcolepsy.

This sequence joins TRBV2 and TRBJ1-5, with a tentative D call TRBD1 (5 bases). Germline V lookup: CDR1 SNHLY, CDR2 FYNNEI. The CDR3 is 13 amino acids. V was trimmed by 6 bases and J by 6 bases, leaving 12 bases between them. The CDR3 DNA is TGTGCCAGCAGCATTCAGGGATCTCAGCCCCAGCATTTT. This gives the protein CASSIQGSQPQHF.

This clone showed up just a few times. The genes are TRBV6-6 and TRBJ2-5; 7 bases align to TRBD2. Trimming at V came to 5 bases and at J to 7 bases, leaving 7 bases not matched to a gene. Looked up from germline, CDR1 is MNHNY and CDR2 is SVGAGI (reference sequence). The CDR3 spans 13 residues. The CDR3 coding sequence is TGTGCCAGCAGTGGTAAGCGGGACGGGACCCAGTACTTC. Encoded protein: CASSGKRDGTQYF.

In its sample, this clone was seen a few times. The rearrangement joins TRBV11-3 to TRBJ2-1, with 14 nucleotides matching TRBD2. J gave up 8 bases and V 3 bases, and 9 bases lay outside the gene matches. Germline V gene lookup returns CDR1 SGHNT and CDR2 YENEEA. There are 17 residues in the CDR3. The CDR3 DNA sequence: TGTGCCAGCAGCTTCGGTAAAGGGACTAGCGGGAGTGATGAGCAGTTCTTC. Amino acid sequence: CASSFGKGTSGSDEQFF.

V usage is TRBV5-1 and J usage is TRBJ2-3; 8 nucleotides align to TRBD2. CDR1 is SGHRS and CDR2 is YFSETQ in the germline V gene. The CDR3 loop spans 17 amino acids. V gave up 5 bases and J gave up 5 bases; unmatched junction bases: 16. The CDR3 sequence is CASRPTYGGRRVDTQYF. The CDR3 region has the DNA TGCGCCAGCAGACCGACATATGGCGGGAGGAGAGTAGATACGCAGTATTTT. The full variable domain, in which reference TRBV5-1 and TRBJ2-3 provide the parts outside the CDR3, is KAGVTQTPRYLIKTRGQQVTLSCSPISGHRSVSWYQQTPGQGLQFLFEYFSETQRNKGNFPGRFSGRQFSNSRSEMNVSTLELGDSALYLCASRPTYGGRRVDTQYFGPGTRLTVL.